This T cell receptor beta chain was retrieved from a study of shared clonotypes between healthy human individuals. Data came from immunoSEQ multiplex PCR; TCRdb stores just in-frame clones and leaves some out. The data hold about 490,000 clones, with about 78% observed a single time. CDR1 and CDR2 from the germline V gene are GTSNPN and SVGIG (reference sequence). This CDR3 spans 20 amino acids. V shed 1 base and J 4 bases; nucleotides not matched to a gene: 21. The V and J genes are TRBV30 and TRBJ2-1; 8 nucleotides match TRBD2. Sequencing was carried out using PBMCs. This sequence originates from a woman between 40 and 50 years old in good health. Some clones in this sample may be carry-over from other donors' samples. As DNA, the CDR3 is TGTGCCTGGAGTGGAAGGGTAGCGGGAAGCCCCCTGGGGTCGTACAATGAGCAGTTCTTC. Its translation: CAWSGRVAGSPLGSYNEQFF.